These T cell receptor beta chains were read from a single sample in a study of shared clonotypes between healthy human individuals. The table came from immunoSEQ multiplex PCR; TCRdb's copy has only in-frame clones and leaves some out. The data contain a few million clones, nearly 97% of them singletons. The sequencing sample was made of naive CD4+ T cells sorted from blood. Receptors originate from a man aged 18 to 30 in good health. Each CDR3 is given with its conserved first and last residue. The order of the fields is V gene, J gene, D gene, clone size, CDR3 protein, CDR3 DNA. The D gene is left open where the match is weak. Expanded clones get a size class; other rows say once, few or many, or leave the size out.

TRBV11-2	TRBJ2-7	.	.	CASSPRGTGGYEQYF	TGTGCCAGCTCCCCGAGGGGGACCGGAGGCTACGAGCAGTACTTC
TRBV19	TRBJ1-3	TRBD1	.	CASRRQGSGNTIYF	TGTGCCAGTAGAAGACAGGGATCTGGAAACACCATATATTTT
TRBV7-2	TRBJ2-7	TRBD2	.	CASSLGSRGGLHF	TGTGCCAGCAGCTTAGGCTCGCGGGGGGGCCTTCACTTC
TRBV30	TRBJ1-4	.	.	CAWSALEKLFF	TGTGCCTGGAGTGCCCTGGAAAAACTGTTTTTT
TRBV10-3	TRBJ1-1	.	.	CAISDRVIGAFF	TGTGCCATCAGTGACCGAGTAATTGGAGCTTTCTTT
TRBV6-6	TRBJ2-5	TRBD2	.	CASSRGLAEETQYF	TGTGCCAGCAGTCGGGGACTAGCGGAAGAGACCCAGTACTTC
TRBV5-6	TRBJ2-3	.	once	CASSSGNTQYF	TGTGCCAGCAGCTCAGGGAATACGCAGTATTTT
TRBV5-1	TRBJ2-3	.	.	CASSRSSSTDTQYF	TGCGCCAGCAGCCGATCTTCAAGCACAGATACGCAGTATTTT
TRBV30	TRBJ1-3	.	.	CAWSVYRGNTIYF	TGTGCCTGGAGTGTATACAGGGGAAACACCATATATTTT
TRBV13	TRBJ2-7	TRBD2	.	CASSLRQHRLAGRDEQYF	TGTGCCAGCAGCTTACGCCAACACCGACTAGCGGGACGGGACGAGCAGTACTTC
TRBV11-3	TRBJ2-2	TRBD1	.	CASSVEDRGAGELFF	TGTGCCAGCAGCGTCGAGGACAGGGGGGCCGGGGAGCTGTTTTTT
TRBV15	TRBJ2-1	.	.	CATSIGADFYNNEQFF	TGTGCCACCAGCATAGGGGCAGATTTTTACAACAATGAGCAGTTCTTC
TRBV6-1	TRBJ1-3	TRBD1	.	CASSETGGTGNTIYF	TGTGCCAGCAGTGAAACAGGGGGGACCGGAAACACCATATATTTT
TRBV29-1	TRBJ2-1	.	.	CSASTLGDSYNEQFF	TGCAGCGCATCGACGTTGGGGGATTCCTACAATGAGCAGTTCTTC
TRBV27	TRBJ2-7	.	.	CARKHYFSSYEQYF	TGTGCCAGAAAGCACTATTTTAGTTCCTACGAGCAGTACTTC